This T cell receptor (beta chain) originates from a study of blood T cell repertoires in COVID-19. Sequencing used immunoSEQ multiplex PCR; TCRdb keeps in-frame clones, though not all of them. Counted here are 350,000 to 450,000 clones, more than 70% occurring once; the ten biggest clones make up approximately 1.9%. The source is a man aged 35 to 55 in a cohort exposed to, infected with or recovered from COVID-19 (not recorded which). Input material: PBMCs or T cells enriched from blood (not recorded which).

The CDR3 spells CASSGDRVEGQPQHF. The DNA of the CDR3 is TGTGCCAGTAGTGGAGACAGGGTCGAGGGTCAGCCCCAGCATTTT. The chain joins TRBV19 to TRBJ1-5, with 7 bases fitting TRBD1. V trimming: 5 bases; J trimming: 6 bases; junction bases outside the gene matches: 10. Germline lookup yields CDR1 LNHDA and CDR2 SQIVND (reference sequence). CDR3 length: 15 residues.